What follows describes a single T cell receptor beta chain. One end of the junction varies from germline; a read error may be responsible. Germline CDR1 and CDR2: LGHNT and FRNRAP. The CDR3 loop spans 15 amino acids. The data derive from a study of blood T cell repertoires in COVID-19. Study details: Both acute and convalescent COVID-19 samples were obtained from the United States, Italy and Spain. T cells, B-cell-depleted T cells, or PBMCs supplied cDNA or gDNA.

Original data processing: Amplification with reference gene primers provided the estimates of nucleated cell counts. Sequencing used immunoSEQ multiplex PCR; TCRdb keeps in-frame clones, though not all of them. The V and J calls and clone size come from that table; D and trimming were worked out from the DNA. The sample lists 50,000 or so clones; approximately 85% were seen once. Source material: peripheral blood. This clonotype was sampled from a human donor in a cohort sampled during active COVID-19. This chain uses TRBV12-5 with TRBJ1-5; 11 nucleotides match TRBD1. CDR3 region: CASGLGQGVDQPQHF. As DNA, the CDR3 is TGTGCTAGTGGGTTGGGACAGGGGGTAGATCAGCCCCAGCATTTT.